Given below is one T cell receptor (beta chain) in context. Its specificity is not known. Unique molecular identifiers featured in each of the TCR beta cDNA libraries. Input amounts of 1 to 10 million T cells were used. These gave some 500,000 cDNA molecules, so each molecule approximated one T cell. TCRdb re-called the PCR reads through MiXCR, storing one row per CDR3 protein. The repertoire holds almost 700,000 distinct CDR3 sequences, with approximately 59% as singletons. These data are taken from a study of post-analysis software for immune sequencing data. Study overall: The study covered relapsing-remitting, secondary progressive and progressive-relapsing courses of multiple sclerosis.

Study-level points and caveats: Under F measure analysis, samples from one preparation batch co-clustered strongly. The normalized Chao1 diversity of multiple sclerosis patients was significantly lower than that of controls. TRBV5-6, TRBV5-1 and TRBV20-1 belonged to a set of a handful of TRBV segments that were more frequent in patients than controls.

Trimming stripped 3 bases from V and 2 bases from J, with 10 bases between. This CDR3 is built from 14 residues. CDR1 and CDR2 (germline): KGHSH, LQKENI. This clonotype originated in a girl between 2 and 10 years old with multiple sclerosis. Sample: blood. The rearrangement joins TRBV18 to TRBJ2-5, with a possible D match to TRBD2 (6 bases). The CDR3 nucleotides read TGTGCCAGCTCACCGGGACTGAATCAAGAGACCCAGTACTTC. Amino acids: CASSPGLNQETQYF.